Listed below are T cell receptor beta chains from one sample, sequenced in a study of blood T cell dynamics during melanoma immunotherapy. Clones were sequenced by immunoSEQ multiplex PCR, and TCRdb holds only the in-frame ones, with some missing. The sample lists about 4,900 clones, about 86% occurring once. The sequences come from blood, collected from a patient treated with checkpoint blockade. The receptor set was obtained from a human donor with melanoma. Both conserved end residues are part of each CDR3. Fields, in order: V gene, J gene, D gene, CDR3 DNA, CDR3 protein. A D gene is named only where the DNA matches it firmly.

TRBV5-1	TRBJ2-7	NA	TGCGCCAGCAGTCAGACTACCGGGACACAAGTATACGAGCAGTACTTC	CASSQTTGTQVYEQYF
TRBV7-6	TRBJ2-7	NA	TGTGCCAGCAGCTTAGGGCAGGGTGGTGGCTACGAGCAGTACTTC	CASSLGQGGGYEQYF
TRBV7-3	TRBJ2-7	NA	TGTGCCAGCAGCCTAGACAGAAGCGAGCAGTACTTC	CASSLDRSEQYF
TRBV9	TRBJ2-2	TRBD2	TGTGCCAGCAGCGTCCTAGCGGGGGGAGGGACCGGGGAGCTGTTTTTT	CASSVLAGGGTGELFF
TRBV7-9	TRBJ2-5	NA	TGTGCCAGCAGCCAGATTGGACAGGGAGGGGAGACCCAGTACTTC	CASSQIGQGGETQYF
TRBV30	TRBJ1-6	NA	TGTGCCTGGAGTGGAACAAGGACACATAATTCACCCCTCCACTTT	CAWSGTRTHNSPLHF
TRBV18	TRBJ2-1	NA	TGTGCCAGCTCACGCGGGACAAACAATGAGCAGTTCTTC	CASSRGTNNEQFF
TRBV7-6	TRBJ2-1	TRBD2	TGTGCCAGCAGCCCCGGACTAGGAAGAAGTGAGCAGTTCTTC	CASSPGLGRSEQFF
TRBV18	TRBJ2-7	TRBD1	TGTGCCAGCTCACCAGAGACAGGGTCCTACGAGCAGTACTTC	CASSPETGSYEQYF
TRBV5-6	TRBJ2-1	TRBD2	TGTGCCAGCAGCTCACCTAGCGGGGGGGGAACTGAGCAGTTCTTC	CASSSPSGGGTEQFF
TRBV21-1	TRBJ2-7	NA	TGTGCCAGCAACAAGCAGCACGAGCAGTACTTC	CASNKQHEQYF
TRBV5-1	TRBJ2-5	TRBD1	TGCGCCAGCGGAATACAGGGGGCTCTGGAAGAGACCCAGTACTTC	CASGIQGALEETQYF
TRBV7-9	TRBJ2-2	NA	TGTGCCAGCAGCTTAGAATTTTACACCGGGGAGCTGTTTTTT	CASSLEFYTGELFF
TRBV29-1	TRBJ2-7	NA	TGCAGCTTCCGAACGAGCTACGAGCAGTACTTC	CSFRTSYEQYF